Presented here are 30 T cell receptor beta chains from one specimen sequenced in a study of blood T cell repertoires in COVID-19. The table came from immunoSEQ multiplex PCR; TCRdb's copy has only in-frame clones and leaves some out. The sample lists some 200,000 clones; around 84% were seen once. The sequenced sample consisted of peripheral blood. Receptors were obtained from a human donor in a cohort sampled during active COVID-19.

This clone is a singleton in its sample. V gene TRBV28 combines with J gene TRBJ1-5, with 9 bases that match TRBD1. V lost 6 bases, J lost 2 bases, and 5 bases stayed unmatched. The CDR3 length is 15 residues. CDR1 is MDHEN and CDR2 is SYDVKM in the germline V gene. Here the CDR3 reads CASRLQGAGNQPQHF. Here the CDR3 DNA reads TGTGCCAGCAGGTTACAGGGGGCTGGCAATCAGCCCCAGCATTTT. The whole variable domain, filled in from reference TRBV28 and TRBJ1-5, reads DVKVTQSSRYLVKRTGEKVFLECVQDMDHENMFWYRQDPGLGLRLIYFSYDVKMKEKGDIPEGYSVSREKKERFSLILESASTNQTSMYLCASRLQGAGNQPQHFGDGTRLSIL.

This clone appeared a few times. The J gene is TRBJ1-2, the V gene TRBV5-1, with D maybe TRBD1 (5 bases). Trimming left V 5 bases short and J 1 base short, with 15 bases between. This CDR3 has 15 amino acids. Per germline, CDR1 SGHRS and CDR2 YFSETQ. The CDR3 region has the DNA TGCGCCAGCAGGAAGGACATGGTCAATAACTATGGCTACACCTTC. It encodes CASRKDMVNNYGYTF.

V is TRBV2 and J is TRBJ2-5; 7 bases are a match to TRBD2. Trimming cost V 8 bases and J 1 base; bases outside gene matches: 22. CDR1 and CDR2 from the germline V gene are SNHLY and FYNNEI. The CDR3 runs 19 residues. CDR3 sequence reads: CASRERWLAERRVQETQYF. The CDR3 DNA reads as TGTGCCAGCCGCGAACGGTGGCTAGCGGAGCGCCGGGTCCAAGAGACCCAGTACTTC.

This chain connects TRBV28 to TRBJ2-3, with 7 nucleotides matching TRBD2. Germline V gene data show CDR1 as MDHEN and CDR2 as SYDVKM. This CDR3 spans 15 amino acids. Germline trimming cut 6 bases from V and 3 bases from J; bases unmatched to any gene: 9. This CDR3 reads CASRSWGEGTDTQYF. In nucleotides, the CDR3 is TGTGCCAGCAGGTCCTGGGGGGAGGGAACAGATACGCAGTATTTT.

This clone was seen only a few times. This sequence joins TRBV20-1 and TRBJ1-5; D remains ambiguous. Trimming removed 3 bases from V and 5 bases from J, with 11 bases in between. The V gene's germline CDR1 is DFQATT and CDR2 SNEGSKA (reference sequence). CDR3 length: 13 residues. The CDR3, as DNA: TGCAGTGCTAGTAACTCTGCGGATCAGCCCCAGCATTTT. This encodes CSASNSADQPQHF.

The rearrangement joins TRBV3-1 (or the pseudogene TRBV3-2) to TRBJ1-2; 7 nucleotides align to TRBD1. The V gene end was trimmed by 2 bases and the J gene end by 7 bases; junction bases not matched to a gene: 4. The CDR3 length is 13 residues. Germline CDR1 reads LGHDT; CDR2 reads YNNKEL (reference sequence). CDR3 coding DNA: TGTGCCAGCAGCCAACAAACAGGGGCTGGCTACACCTTC. It yields the protein CASSQQTGAGYTF.

The CDR3 nucleotides are TGTGCCAGCTCACTAACGGACAGCGTCACAGATACGCAGTATTTT. Amino acids: CASSLTDSVTDTQYF. The chain couples TRBV18 to TRBJ2-3; possible D gene TRBD1, 6 bases. Trimming removed 4 bases from V and 2 bases from J, with 13 bases in between. CDR1 KGHSH and CDR2 LQKENI come from the germline V gene. The length of the CDR3 is 15 residues.

The rearrangement links TRBV7-2 to TRBJ2-1; 7 positions agree with TRBD2. Unmatched junction bases numbered 13, after V lost 5 bases and J lost 9 bases. Germline CDR1 reads SGHTA; CDR2 reads FQGNSA. There are 15 residues in the CDR3. Here the CDR3 reads CASSPSGGPGGEQFF. The CDR3 bases are TGTGCCAGCAGCCCCTCGGGGGGTCCCGGGGGTGAGCAGTTCTTC.

This sequence joins TRBV28 and TRBJ2-5, with 8 bases lining up with TRBD1. With 8 bases clipped from V and 3 bases from J, the junction kept 11 bases outside the gene matches. The CDR3 sequence is 15 residues long. CDR1 is MDHEN, CDR2 SYDVKM, per germline. The CDR3 DNA sequence: TGTGCCAGCCGCACCCAGGGGGCAGGTGAAGAGACCCAGTACTTC. It is translated as CASRTQGAGEETQYF.

The chain couples TRBV7-8 to TRBJ2-3, with D perhaps TRBD2 (6 bases). Germline CDR1 reads SGHVS; CDR2 reads FQNEAQ. Trimming shortened V by 1 base and J by 2 bases, and 10 bases separated the two germline ends. This CDR3 comprises 15 residues. The CDR3 DNA reads as TGTGCCAGCAGCTTAGGGCGGGGAATCACAGATACGCAGTATTTT. It specifies CASSLGRGITDTQYF.

The chain uses TRBV3-1 (or the pseudogene TRBV3-2) and TRBJ2-1; 7 positions agree with TRBD1. V dropped 4 bases and J dropped 3; count of bases not matched to a gene: 3. CDR1 is LGHDT and CDR2 is YNNKEL in the germline V gene (reference sequence). The CDR3 has 14 residues. CDR3 amino acids: CASSLGQYYNEQFF. The CDR3 coding sequence is TGTGCCAGCAGCCTGGGACAGTACTACAATGAGCAGTTCTTC.

A single count supports this clone. J is TRBJ2-6 and V is TRBV28; D is ambiguous. V lost 6 bases and J lost 2, with 8 bases in between. CDR1 is MDHEN, CDR2 SYDVKM, per germline. The CDR3 covers 14 residues. Here the CDR3 reads CASRGDPGANVLTF. For the CDR3, the DNA is TGTGCCAGCAGGGGCGACCCTGGGGCCAACGTCCTGACTTTC.

The V call is TRBV6-5, the J call TRBJ2-2, with 7 bases identical to TRBD1. The germline gives CDR1 MNHEY, CDR2 SVGAGI. V dropped 2 bases and J dropped 6; count of bases not matched to a gene: 3. The CDR3 has 14 residues. The CDR3 spells CASSYDRVAGELFF. The CDR3 DNA sequence: TGTGCCAGCAGTTACGACAGGGTGGCCGGGGAGCTGTTTTTT.

The chain links TRBV5-1 to TRBJ2-7; weak D call: TRBD2 (5 bases). The germline V gene encodes CDR1 SGHRS and CDR2 YFSETQ. The CDR3 has 14 amino acids. V lost 4 bases and J lost 0, with 11 bases in between. CDR3 DNA sequence: TGCGCCAGCAGCCGGACCGGGATCTCCTACGAGCAGTACTTC. It encodes CASSRTGISYEQYF.

V and J are TRBV7-9 and TRBJ1-1; 8 bases map to TRBD1. V shed 2 bases, J shed 8 bases, and the junction held 10 bases outside the gene matches. CDR1 is SEHNR, CDR2 FQNEAQ, per germline (reference sequence). CDR3 length: 15 residues. The CDR3 sequence is CASSLLVGQGQEAFF. In DNA, the CDR3 is TGTGCCAGCAGCTTACTAGTTGGACAGGGCCAGGAAGCTTTCTTT.

This clone was recorded at least ten times. The genes are TRBV7-9 and TRBJ1-5, with D perhaps matching TRBD1 (6 bases). The germline V gene encodes CDR1 SEHNR and CDR2 FQNEAQ (reference sequence). The V and J ends lost 3 bases and 4 bases respectively, with 13 bases between them. The CDR3 is 15 amino acids. CDR3 DNA sequence: TGTGCCAGCAGCTTTTCGGGGGGCCCAAATCAGCCCCAGCATTTT. Translated: CASSFSGGPNQPQHF.

The CDR3 nucleotides read TGTGCCAGCAGTTCCCTTTTCGGGGATGGGGTGGACATTCAGTACTTC. Encoded protein: CASSSLFGDGVDIQYF. The chain recombines TRBV27 with TRBJ2-4; D may be TRBD2 (5 bases). CDR3 length: 16 residues. The V gene lost 4 bases and the J gene lost 8 bases, with 21 bases spanning the gap. Germline CDR1 and CDR2: MNHEY and SMNVEV (reference sequence).

The rearrangement links TRBV28 to TRBJ1-6, with TRBD1 matching 9 bases. Germline trimming cut 5 bases from V and 8 bases from J; bases unmatched to any gene: 16. Germline V CDR1 and CDR2: MDHEN, SYDVKM. CDR3 length equals 18 residues. DNA of the CDR3: TGTGCCAGCAGTATACTACCGCCGAACGACAGGGGGGATTCACCCCTCCACTTT. It yields the protein CASSILPPNDRGDSPLHF.

The rearrangement joins TRBV13 to TRBJ2-2, with a tentative D call TRBD2 (5 bases). Deletions cut 5 bases from V and 4 bases from J, with 8 bases between. Germline CDR1 is PRHDT and CDR2 is FYEKMQ (reference sequence). The length of the CDR3 is 13 residues. The CDR3 DNA reads as TGTGCCAGCAGCCAGGAGGTCACCGGGGAGCTGTTTTTT. The encoded protein is CASSQEVTGELFF.

V and J are TRBV14 and TRBJ2-7; D is possibly TRBD1 (5 bases). V was clipped by 1 base and J by 9 bases, with 10 bases between them. From germline, CDR1 is SGHDN and CDR2 FVKESK. This CDR3 comprises 12 residues. The CDR3 bases are TGTGCCAGCAGCCAAGGGATCGACAGGCAGTACTTC. It translates to CASSQGIDRQYF.

This chain links TRBV24-1 with TRBJ2-2; 7 nucleotides line up with TRBD2. CDR1 and CDR2 from the germline V gene are KGHDR and SFDVKD. V was pared by 4 bases and J by 3 bases, with 7 bases of the junction left unmatched. This CDR3 is 16 amino acids long. CDR3 loop: CATSDPSGKDTGELFF. DNA for the CDR3: TGTGCCACCAGTGACCCGAGCGGGAAGGACACCGGGGAGCTGTTTTTT.

This clone has just one count. V gene TRBV11-2 combines with J gene TRBJ1-2, with D maybe TRBD1 (5 bases). CDR1 and CDR2 from the germline V gene are SGHAT and FQNNGV. Trimming stripped 0 bases from V and 5 bases from J, with 13 bases between. This CDR3 spans 15 amino acids. The CDR3 DNA reads as TGTGCCAGCAGCTTAGATTTGGCAGGGTCGTATGGCTACACCTTC. Translating it yields CASSLDLAGSYGYTF.

This sequence joins TRBV19 and TRBJ2-1; 10 positions agree with TRBD1. The CDR3 contains 15 residues. Germline-derived CDR1 and CDR2 are LNHDA and SQIVND (reference sequence). The V gene end was trimmed by 4 bases and the J gene end by 3 bases; junction bases not matched to a gene: 3. The CDR3 loop is CASSKGQGNYNEQFF. CDR3 bases: TGTGCCAGTAGTAAGGGACAGGGGAACTACAATGAGCAGTTCTTC.

V is TRBV18 and J is TRBJ2-1; D is perhaps TRBD2 (5 bases). CDR3 size: 16 residues. Trimming removed 4 bases at V and 4 bases at J, with 17 bases between. In germline, CDR1 is KGHSH, CDR2 LQKENI. The CDR3 DNA reads as TGTGCCAGCTCACAGCGGACGGCCGCGAATTACAATGAGCAGTTCTTC. This translates into CASSQRTAANYNEQFF.

The J gene is TRBJ1-1, the V gene TRBV28; D perhaps matches TRBD1 (6 bases). The CDR3 runs 16 residues. Trimming pared 5 bases from V and 0 bases from J, leaving 16 bases between. Germline V gene data show CDR1 as MDHEN and CDR2 as SYDVKM. The DNA of the CDR3 is TGTGCCAGCAGTCCGTTCCTCCGACAGGTGAACACTGAAGCTTTCTTT. Translated: CASSPFLRQVNTEAFF.

This chain uses TRBV11-2 with TRBJ1-2, with TRBD1 matching over 7 bases. Trimming removed 5 bases from V and 6 bases from J; junction bases left unmatched: 6. Germline V CDR1 and CDR2: SGHAT, FQNNGV. This CDR3 comprises 13 residues. The CDR3 DNA is TGTGCCAGCAGCGACTTAACAGGGGATGGCTACACCTTC. Amino acids: CASSDLTGDGYTF.

The chain recombines TRBV18 with TRBJ2-7; 7 nucleotides line up with TRBD1. The CDR3 length is 16 residues. CDR1 is KGHSH, CDR2 LQKENI, per germline. V lost 2 bases and J lost 0; bases outside the gene matches: 7. The CDR3 reads CASSPRGGDSSYEQYF. DNA of the CDR3: TGTGCCAGCTCACCAAGGGGTGGGGACAGCTCCTACGAGCAGTACTTC. Looking up the rest from reference TRBV18 and TRBJ2-7 gives the full variable domain: NAGVMQNPRHLVRRRGQEARLRCSPMKGHSHVYWYRQLPEEGLKFMVYLQKENIIDESGMPKERFSAEFPKEGPSILRIQQVVRGDSAAYFCASSPRGGDSSYEQYFGPGTRLTVT.

This sequence joins TRBV7-9 and TRBJ1-2; the D gene is possibly TRBD1 (5 bases). Trimming took 5 bases from V and 2 from J, leaving 15 bases between them. In germline, CDR1 is SEHNR, CDR2 FQNEAQ (reference sequence). The CDR3 extends over 15 amino acids. The CDR3 nucleotides are TGTGCCAGCAGCGAGCCGGGACTGATGAACTATGGCTACACCTTC. This translates into CASSEPGLMNYGYTF.

The table lists this clone with a count of one. The chain recombines TRBV5-1 with TRBJ2-1; D perhaps matches TRBD2 (5 bases). V was clipped by 0 bases and J by 12 bases, with 13 bases between them. Looked up from germline, CDR1 is SGHRS and CDR2 is YFSETQ. CDR3 size: 13 residues. CDR3 in DNA: TGCGCCAGCAGCTTGGGGAGAGGGCCGTGGCAGTTCTTC. This gives the protein CASSLGRGPWQFF.

The chain carries TRBV6-6 and TRBJ1-1; 8 nucleotides line up with TRBD1. V trimming: 5 bases; J trimming: 0 bases; junction bases outside the gene matches: 5. The CDR3 is made up of 15 amino acids. From germline, CDR1 is MNHNY and CDR2 SVGAGI (reference sequence). Written as DNA, the CDR3 is TGTGCCAGCAGTGGGCAGGGGGCTGTGAACACTGAAGCTTTCTTT. Its translation: CASSGQGAVNTEAFF.